This T cell receptor beta chain appears in the sequencing data of a study of CD8+ T cells in alopecia areata. RNA extraction was followed by reverse transcription into cDNA, which acted as the sequencing template. TCRdb's table, derived via immunoSEQ multiplex PCR, lists solely in-frame clones and lacks some. The table includes about 200,000 clones, roughly 60% detected once. This sample's treatment: oral pan-JAK inhibitor, 5-10 mg twice daily. About this clone: As yet, its antigen is unknown.

Germline V gene lookup returns CDR1 SEHNR and CDR2 FQNEAQ (reference sequence). CDR3 length: 16 amino acids. Trimming at V came to 5 bases and at J to 3 bases, leaving 6 bases not matched to a gene. Study findings and constraints: Patients shared TCRs less clearly than mice did, possibly owing to HLA.

The clonotype comes from a human donor with alopecia areata. The V gene is TRBV7-9, the J gene TRBJ2-1, with 11 bases that match TRBD2. Sequencing was performed on CD4+ T cells sorted from blood, taken at week 24, from a patient treated with tofacitinib. For the CDR3, the DNA is TGTGCCAGCAGCCTCATAGCGGGAGGGTTCTACAATGAGCAGTTCTTC. Amino acids: CASSLIAGGFYNEQFF.